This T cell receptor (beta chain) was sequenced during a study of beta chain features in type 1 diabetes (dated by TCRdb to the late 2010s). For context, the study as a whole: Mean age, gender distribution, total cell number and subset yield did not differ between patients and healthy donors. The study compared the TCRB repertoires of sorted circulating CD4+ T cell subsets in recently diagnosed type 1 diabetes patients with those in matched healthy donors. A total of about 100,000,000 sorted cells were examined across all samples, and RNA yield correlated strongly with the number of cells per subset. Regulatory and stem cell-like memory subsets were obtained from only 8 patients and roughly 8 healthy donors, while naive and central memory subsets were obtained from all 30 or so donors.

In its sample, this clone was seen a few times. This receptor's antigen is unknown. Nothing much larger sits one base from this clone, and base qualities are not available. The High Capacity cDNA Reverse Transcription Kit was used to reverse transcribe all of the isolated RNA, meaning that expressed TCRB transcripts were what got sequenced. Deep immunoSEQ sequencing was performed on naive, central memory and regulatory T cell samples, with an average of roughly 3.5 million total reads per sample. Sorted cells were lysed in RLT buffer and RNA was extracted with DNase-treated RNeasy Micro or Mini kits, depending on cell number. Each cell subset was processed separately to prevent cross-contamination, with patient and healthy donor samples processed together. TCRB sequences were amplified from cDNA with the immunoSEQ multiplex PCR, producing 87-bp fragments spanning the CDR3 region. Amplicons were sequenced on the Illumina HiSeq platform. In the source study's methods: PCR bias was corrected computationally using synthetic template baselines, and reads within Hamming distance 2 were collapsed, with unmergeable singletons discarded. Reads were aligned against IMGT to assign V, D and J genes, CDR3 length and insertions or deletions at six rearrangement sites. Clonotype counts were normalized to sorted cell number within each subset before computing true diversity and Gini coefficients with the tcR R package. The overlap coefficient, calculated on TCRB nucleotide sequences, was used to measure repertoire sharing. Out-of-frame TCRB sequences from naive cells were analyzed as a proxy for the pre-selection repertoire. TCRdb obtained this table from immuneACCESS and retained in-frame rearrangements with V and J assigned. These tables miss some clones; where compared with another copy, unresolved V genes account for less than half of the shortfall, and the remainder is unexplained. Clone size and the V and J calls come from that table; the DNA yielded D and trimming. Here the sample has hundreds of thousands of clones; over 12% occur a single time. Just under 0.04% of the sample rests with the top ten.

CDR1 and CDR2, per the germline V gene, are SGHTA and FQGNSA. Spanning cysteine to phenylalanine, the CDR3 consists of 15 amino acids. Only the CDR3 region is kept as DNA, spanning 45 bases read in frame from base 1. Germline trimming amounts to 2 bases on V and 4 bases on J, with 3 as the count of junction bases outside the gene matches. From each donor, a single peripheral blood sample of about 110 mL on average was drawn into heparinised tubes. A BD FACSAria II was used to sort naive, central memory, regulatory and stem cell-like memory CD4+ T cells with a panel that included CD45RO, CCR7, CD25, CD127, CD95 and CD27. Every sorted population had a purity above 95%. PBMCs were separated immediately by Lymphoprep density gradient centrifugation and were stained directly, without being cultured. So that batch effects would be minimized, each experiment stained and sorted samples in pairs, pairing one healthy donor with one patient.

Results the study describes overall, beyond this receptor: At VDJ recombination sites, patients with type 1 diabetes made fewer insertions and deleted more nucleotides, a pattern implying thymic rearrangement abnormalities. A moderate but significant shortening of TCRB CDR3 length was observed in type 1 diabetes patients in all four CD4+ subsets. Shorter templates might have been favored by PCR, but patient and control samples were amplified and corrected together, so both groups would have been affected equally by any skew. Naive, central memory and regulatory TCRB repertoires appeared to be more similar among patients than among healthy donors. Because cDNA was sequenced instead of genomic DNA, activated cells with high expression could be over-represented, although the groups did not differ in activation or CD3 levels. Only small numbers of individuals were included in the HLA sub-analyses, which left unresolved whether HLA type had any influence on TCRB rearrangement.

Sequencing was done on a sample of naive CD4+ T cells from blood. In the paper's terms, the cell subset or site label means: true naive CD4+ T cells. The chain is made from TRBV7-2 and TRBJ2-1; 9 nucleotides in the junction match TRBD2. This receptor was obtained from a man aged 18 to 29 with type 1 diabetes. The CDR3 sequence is CASSLKAGGYNEQFF. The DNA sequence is TGTGCCAGCAGCTTAAAGGCGGGGGGGTACAATGAGCAGTTCTTC.